The subject of this entry is one T cell receptor (beta chain). The target antigen is unknown. Germline V gene lookup returns CDR1 DFQATT and CDR2 SNEGSKA (reference sequence). CDR3 length: 15 residues. This record belongs to a study of blood T cells in healthy people across ages. A J-beta primer mix and a sample-barcoded 5' primer were used in a second PCR of about 7 to 12 cycles. TCRdb analysed the 5' RACE reads with MiXCR anew, one entry per CDR3 protein. The repertoire holds more than 800,000 distinct CDR3 sequences, with more than 25% as singletons. General study points: Changes in expanded clonotypes were possibly confounded, as the CMV status of donors was unknown. The long-lived group displayed more naive CD4+ cells, plus higher diversity, than the aged donors did.

Sample: blood. This chain connects TRBV20-1 to TRBJ2-5; D not resolved. The DNA end lines up better with TRBJ2-7; the J call may be wrong. The sequence was collected from a woman of 80 years or more in good health. CDR3 region: CSARHVKGLDYEQYF. CDR3 nucleotides: TGCAGTGCTAGACACGTAAAAGGGCTAGACTACGAGCAGTACTTC.